Below are 20 T cell receptor beta chains sequenced from a single sample in a study of blood T cell repertoires in COVID-19. TCRdb keeps only in-frame clones here, not all; method: immunoSEQ multiplex PCR. The sample contains 170,000 or so clones, around 84% of which appear only once. The sequenced sample was peripheral blood. The receptors derive from a man aged 50 to 59 with active or convalescent COVID-19.

V usage is TRBV4-2 and J usage is TRBJ2-3; 8 bases are shared with TRBD2. With 0 bases clipped from V and 5 bases from J, the junction kept 7 bases outside the gene matches. The CDR3 loop spans 16 amino acids. CDR1 and CDR2 from the germline V gene are LGHNA and YNFKEQ. The CDR3 DNA sequence: TGTGCCAGCAGCCAAGAACCAGCGGGAGAAGTAGATACGCAGTATTTT. This gives the protein CASSQEPAGEVDTQYF.

About this clone itself: At one end, the junction sequence differs from germline, possibly due to a read error. V gene TRBV7-7 combines with J gene TRBJ2-5; 10 positions agree with TRBD2. The CDR3 runs to 15 residues. The germline gives CDR1 SSHAT, CDR2 FNYEAQ (reference sequence). CDR3: CASSLGLAGVETQYF. The CDR3 DNA reads as TGTGCTAGCAGCTTAGGCCTAGCGGGGGTAGAGACCCAGTACTTC.

This clone was recorded many times. V gene TRBV27 combines with J gene TRBJ1-6, with TRBD1 identical over 11 bases. Trimming cost V 1 base and J 10 bases; bases outside gene matches: 6. This CDR3 region has 16 residues. The germline V gene has CDR1 MNHEY and CDR2 SMNVEV (reference sequence). DNA for the CDR3: TGTGCCAGCAGTTTATTTATAGGGACAGGGGGGTCACCCCTCCACTTT. Its protein is CASSLFIGTGGSPLHF.

V is TRBV11-3 and J is TRBJ2-1; TRBD1 aligns across 10 bases. CDR1 SGHNT and CDR2 YENEEA come from the germline V gene. The CDR3 is 15 residues long. Losses at the gene ends were 7 bases for V and 5 bases for J; bases not matched to a gene: 8. The CDR3 here is CASTRQGAGDNEQFF. As DNA, the CDR3 is TGTGCCAGCACGAGACAGGGGGCTGGAGACAATGAGCAGTTCTTC.

The chain carries TRBV11-3 and TRBJ1-3, with no clear D. Germline lookup yields CDR1 SGHNT and CDR2 YENEEA. Trimming took off 3 bases at V and 5 bases at J, with 5 bases between the two ends. The CDR3 has 12 residues. The CDR3 nucleotides are TGTGCCAGCAGCTTTACACGAAACACCATATATTTT. Its protein product is CASSFTRNTIYF.

The chain recombines TRBV5-8 with TRBJ2-1, with no clear D. Germline CDR1 is SGHTS and CDR2 is YDEGEE. This CDR3 spans 16 amino acids. V was pared by 1 base and J by 0 bases, with 11 bases between. The DNA of the CDR3 is TGTGCCAGCAGCTTGTATACCCGGAGCTCCTACAATGAGCAGTTCTTC. Protein product: CASSLYTRSSYNEQFF.

This clone came up a few times. J is TRBJ1-1 and V is TRBV5-5; TRBD1 agrees at 7 bases. Germline lookup yields CDR1 SGHKS and CDR2 YYEKEE (reference sequence). The CDR3 extends over 14 amino acids. With 5 bases clipped from V and 10 bases from J, the junction kept 14 bases outside the gene matches. CDR3 bases: TGTGCCAGCAGGGCCGGGACAGACAGTTTTATAGCTTTCTTT. It is translated as CASRAGTDSFIAFF.

The rearrangement links TRBV5-1 to TRBJ1-4, with TRBD1 as a possible D gene (5 bases). Germline-derived CDR1 and CDR2 are SGHRS and YFSETQ. V shed 3 bases and J shed 3 bases, with 12 bases lying between them. The CDR3 extends over 15 amino acids. In DNA, the CDR3 is TGCGCCAGCAGCTGGGGGGAGTCGGCTAATGAAAAACTGTTTTTT. Its translation: CASSWGESANEKLFF.

This clone has more than one count but fewer than ten. This sequence joins TRBV4-3 and TRBJ1-2, with a tentative D call TRBD1 (6 bases). V lost 4 bases and J lost 2, with 11 bases in between. The CDR3 runs to 14 residues. Germline V gene sequence: CDR1 LGHNA, CDR2 YSLEER. This chain's CDR3 is CASSLRGLNYGYTF. The CDR3, as DNA: TGCGCCAGCAGCCTGCGGGGGCTCAACTATGGCTACACCTTC.

This clone was recorded a few times. This chain links TRBV19 with TRBJ1-2; D is uncertain. The CDR3 is made up of 14 amino acids. The V and J ends lost 8 bases and 0 bases respectively, with 13 bases between them. Germline CDR1 and CDR2: LNHDA and SQIVND (reference sequence). CDR3 loop: CASYRGGSNYGYTF. CDR3 in DNA: TGTGCCAGTTACCGTGGAGGATCTAACTATGGCTACACCTTC.

The chain has TRBV5-4 and TRBJ2-4; TRBD1 matches at 8 bases. Germline V CDR1 and CDR2: SGHNT, YYREEE (reference sequence). The V and J ends lost 4 bases and 0 bases, in that order; junction bases with no gene match: 9. The length of the CDR3 is 17 residues. CDR3 sequence: CASSPGQGTIAKNIQYF. CDR3 coding DNA: TGTGCCAGCAGCCCCGGACAGGGAACAATAGCCAAAAACATTCAGTACTTC.

This sequence joins TRBV7-2 and TRBJ1-2; tentative D call: TRBD1 (6 bases). Germline CDR1 and CDR2: SGHTA and FQGNSA. The CDR3 consists of 14 residues. Trimming took 10 bases from V and 5 from J, leaving 20 bases between them. Written as DNA, the CDR3 is TGTGCCACTAAACCAGGCGGGGGCCAGTATGGCTACACCTTC. Translation: CATKPGGGQYGYTF.

V and J are TRBV15 and TRBJ2-7; a possible D gene is TRBD1 (6 bases). The germline gives CDR1 LNHNV, CDR2 YYDKDF (reference sequence). The CDR3 totals 15 residues. The V and J ends lost 5 bases and 3 bases respectively, with 17 bases between them. The CDR3 spells CATSSETGPLYEQYF. CDR3 DNA: TGTGCCACCAGCTCTGAGACAGGACCACTCTACGAGCAGTACTTC.

V usage is TRBV7-9 and J usage is TRBJ1-2; 8 bases are a match to TRBD1. Germline V gene sequence: CDR1 SEHNR, CDR2 FQNEAQ (reference sequence). The CDR3 is 13 residues long. CDR3 in amino acids: CAGRGLGNYGYTF. CDR3 nucleotide sequence: TGTGCTGGCAGGGGGCTCGGGAACTATGGCTACACCTTC.

A few counts support this clone. An end of the junction differs from the germline gene, which may be a read error. The chain links TRBV12-3 or TRBV12-4 to TRBJ1-2; TRBD1 is a possible D gene (5 bases). This CDR3 is built from 13 residues. Here the CDR3 DNA reads TGTGCCAGCAGTTTTACGGTCTTTTCTGGACACCTCTTC. This sequence encodes CASSFTVFSGHLF.

The rearrangement links TRBV7-9 to TRBJ1-5; no reliable D call. CDR3 length equals 12 residues. In germline, CDR1 is SEHNR, CDR2 FQNEAQ (reference sequence). The V end was cut by 3 bases, the J end by 6 bases, with 6 bases between. In DNA, the CDR3 is TGTGCCAGCAGCTTCGGAGGTCAGCCCCAGCATTTT. Translated: CASSFGGQPQHF.

The chain recombines TRBV9 with TRBJ1-2; D not certain. CDR1 and CDR2 (germline): SGDLS, YYNGEE. V dropped 0 bases and J dropped 6 bases, with 12 bases sitting between them. The CDR3 has 14 amino acids. As DNA, the CDR3 is TGTGCCAGCAGCGTAGGCTCGGGAGCGGATGGCTACACCTTC. Protein sequence: CASSVGSGADGYTF.

The chain is built from TRBV27 and TRBJ2-7, with 9 bases that match TRBD2. Germline CDR1 MNHEY, CDR2 SMNVEV (reference sequence). The CDR3 sequence is 16 residues long. V shed 5 bases and J 2 bases; nucleotides not matched to a gene: 10. CDR3 protein: CASSLARLAGPYEQYF. In nucleotides, the CDR3 is TGTGCCAGCAGTCTTGCTAGGCTAGCGGGACCCTACGAGCAGTACTTC.

The chain has TRBV12-3 or TRBV12-4 and TRBJ1-2; no clear D gene. V was pared by 5 bases and J by 13 bases, with 17 bases between. The CDR3 is 12 residues long. DNA for the CDR3: TGTGCCAGCAGTACCCGGCCTCCTAGGCCCACCTTC. Translated, it gives CASSTRPPRPTF.

This chain uses TRBV24-1 with TRBJ1-2; D not resolved. The CDR3 contains 13 residues. V lost 2 bases to trimming and J lost 4 bases, with 7 bases between them. Per the germline V gene, CDR1 is KGHDR and CDR2 is SFDVKD. For the CDR3, the DNA is TGTGCCACCAGTGATTCACCCGGCTATGGCTACACCTTC. It codes for CATSDSPGYGYTF.